This TCR beta chain was recorded in a study of blood T cell repertoires in COVID-19. Study context: Researchers got acute and convalescent COVID-19 samples from the United States, Italy and Spain. Sources were T cells, B-cell-depleted T cells, or PBMCs; the material itself was cDNA or gDNA.

Authors' analysis steps: Amplified reference gene primers provided the basis for estimating nucleated cell counts. Libraries were prepared by immunoSEQ multiplex PCR; TCRdb keeps only in-frame clonotypes and omits some of them. V, J and clone size were drawn from that table, and D and trimming were deduced from the DNA. The sample holds 25,000 to 30,000 clones; about 90% are singletons and the top ten take less than 3.5%. Germline-derived CDR1 and CDR2 are SQVTM and ANQGSEA. The V gene end was trimmed by 2 bases and the J gene end by 4 bases; junction bases not matched to a gene: 5. This CDR3 has 14 amino acids.

Sequenced sample: peripheral blood. The chain uses TRBV29-1 and TRBJ2-1, with 7 bases that match TRBD2. This TCR derives from a human donor in a cohort sampled during active COVID-19. CDR3 in DNA: TGCAGCGTTGAACTGGCGGGGGTATACAATGAGCAGTTCTTC. It codes for CSVELAGVYNEQFF.